A selection of T cell receptor beta chains follows, all from one sample in a study of cytomegalovirus exposure and HLA in healthy donors. Sequencing was performed with immunoSEQ multiplex PCR; in TCRdb, only in-frame clones are kept and a portion is missing. This sample's table has tens of thousands of clones. The sequenced sample consisted of PBMCs. The receptor source for this set is a woman aged 60-75 years in good health and CMV-seropositive. CDR3s include the opening cysteine and the closing phenylalanine or tryptophan. D genes are given only for firm matches. Clone size is given for some rows only: seen once, a few or many times, or a class if the clone is expanded.

clone size,V gene,J gene,D gene,CDR3 protein,CDR3 DNA
.,TRBV6-6,TRBJ2-7,.,CASSLSSYEQYF,TGTGCCAGCAGCCTTAGCAGCTACGAGCAGTACTTC
.,TRBV6-5,TRBJ1-3,.,CASSSSGAGNTIYF,TGTGCCAGCAGTTCCTCAGGGGCTGGAAACACCATATATTTT
.,TRBV6-6,TRBJ1-2,.,CASSYSGGADYGYTF,TGTGCCAGCAGTTACTCCGGGGGGGCGGACTATGGCTACACCTTC
.,TRBV5-1,TRBJ2-2,.,CASTPPGFFNTGELFF,TGCGCCAGCACGCCGCCGGGGTTCTTCAACACCGGGGAGCTGTTTTTT
.,TRBV29-1,TRBJ1-4,.,CSGGDNEKLFF,TGCAGCGGGGGGGATAATGAAAAACTGTTTTTT
.,TRBV7-2,TRBJ2-6,.,CASSSLVSGANVLTF,TGTGCCAGCAGCTCGCTAGTCTCTGGGGCCAACGTCCTGACTTTC
.,TRBV29-1,TRBJ1-5,.,CSVAVGGWDNQPQHF,TGCAGCGTTGCAGTCGGGGGTTGGGATAATCAGCCCCAGCATTTT
.,TRBV18,TRBJ1-2,TRBD1,CASSPGQVFGYGYTF,TGTGCCAGCTCACCGGGACAGGTTTTCGGCTATGGCTACACCTTC
.,TRBV5-1,TRBJ2-7,TRBD1,CASSSGTGAYEQYF,TGCGCCAGCAGCTCCGGGACAGGGGCCTACGAGCAGTACTTC
.,TRBV5-4,TRBJ2-3,.,CASAIGQRGNTDTQYF,TGTGCCAGCGCTATCGGGCAACGGGGGAACACAGATACGCAGTATTTT
.,TRBV28,TRBJ1-5,.,CASSQVKDNQPQHF,TGTGCCAGCAGCCAGGTAAAGGATAATCAGCCCCAGCATTTT
.,TRBV5-1,TRBJ2-3,TRBD2,CASSNWDYRGADTQYF,TGCGCCAGCAGCAACTGGGACTACCGGGGCGCAGATACGCAGTATTTT
.,TRBV7-9,TRBJ2-2,TRBD2,CASSWGSGLAVKNTGELFF,TGTGCCAGCAGCTGGGGGTCCGGACTAGCGGTTAAGAACACCGGGGAGCTGTTTTTT
.,TRBV28,TRBJ1-2,TRBD1,CASSRGQGAYGYTF,TGTGCCAGCAGCCGGGGACAGGGGGCTTATGGCTACACCTTC
.,TRBV19,TRBJ2-3,.,CASSIDIPDTQYF,TGTGCCAGTAGTATAGATATCCCAGATACGCAGTATTTT
.,TRBV11-3,TRBJ2-1,TRBD2,CASSSRTSGGVPNEQFF,TGTGCCAGCAGTTCAAGGACTAGCGGGGGGGTACCAAATGAGCAGTTCTTC
.,TRBV20-1,TRBJ2-5,.,CSASVETQYF,TGCAGTGCTTCTGTGGAGACCCAGTACTTC
.,TRBV6-6,TRBJ1-5,TRBD1,CATKPGGLGGNQPQHF,TGTGCCACCAAACCAGGGGGGTTGGGGGGCAATCAGCCCCAGCATTTT
.,TRBV9,TRBJ2-2,TRBD2,CASSVVGSGSNTGELFF,TGTGCCAGCAGCGTAGTTGGTAGCGGGTCGAACACCGGGGAGCTGTTTTTT
.,TRBV5-5,TRBJ2-7,TRBD1,CASTETGVRGYEQYF,TGTGCCAGCACCGAAACAGGGGTCCGTGGCTACGAGCAGTACTTC
.,TRBV5-1,TRBJ2-7,TRBD1,CASSSGQGAYEQYF,TGCGCCAGCAGCTCGGGACAGGGGGCGTACGAGCAGTACTTC
.,TRBV7-2,TRBJ2-7,.,CASSLAEVAYEQYF,TGTGCCAGCAGCTTAGCCGAGGTCGCCTACGAGCAGTACTTC
.,TRBV6-1,TRBJ1-2,TRBD1,CASTWDRVVTGGYTF,TGTGCCAGCACCTGGGACAGGGTGGTTACAGGGGGCTACACCTTC
.,TRBV11-3,TRBJ2-3,TRBD2,CASSRPGAGGLGYDTQYF,TGTGCCAGCAGCCGACCGGGAGCGGGGGGCCTTGGGTATGATACGCAGTATTTT
.,TRBV19,TRBJ1-2,TRBD1,CASSVDREDNYGYTF,TGTGCCAGTAGTGTCGACAGGGAGGATAACTATGGCTACACCTTC
.,TRBV27,TRBJ1-1,.,CASSLGQNTEAFF,TGTGCCAGCAGTTTAGGACAAAACACTGAAGCTTTCTTT
.,TRBV5-1,TRBJ2-3,.,CASSPDSLRDTQYF,TGCGCCAGCAGCCCGGACAGTTTACGAGATACGCAGTATTTT
.,TRBV5-1,TRBJ2-1,TRBD1,CASESGTGYNEQFF,TGCGCCAGCGAATCCGGGACAGGCTACAATGAGCAGTTCTTC
.,TRBV2,TRBJ2-7,.,CASSSTGSAYEQYF,TGTGCCAGCAGTTCAACAGGGAGCGCCTACGAGCAGTACTTC
.,TRBV4-3,TRBJ2-2,.,CASSRALAAGMNTGELFF,TGCGCCAGCAGCCGGGCGCTGGCGGCGGGGATGAACACCGGGGAGCTGTTTTTT
.,TRBV6-5,TRBJ1-6,.,CASSTAQRDSPLHF,TGTGCCAGCAGTACGGCTCAGAGGGATTCACCCCTCCACTTT
.,TRBV9,TRBJ1-3,.,CASRGAPGNTIYF,TGTGCCAGCAGGGGGGCGCCTGGAAACACCATATATTTT
.,TRBV27,TRBJ1-2,TRBD1,CASSPTGDTNYGYTF,TGTGCCAGCAGTCCGACAGGGGACACTAACTATGGCTACACCTTC
.,TRBV5-1,TRBJ2-5,TRBD2,CASSSSGGKETQYF,TGCGCCAGCAGCTCTAGCGGGGGGAAAGAGACCCAGTACTTC
.,TRBV18,TRBJ1-1,TRBD1,CASSPLPQGVTEAFF,TGTGCCAGCTCACCACTTCCGCAGGGGGTCACTGAAGCTTTCTTT
.,TRBV14,TRBJ1-1,TRBD1,CASSQDRAQGAVMNTEAFF,TGTGCCAGCAGCCAAGATCGTGCACAGGGGGCGGTCATGAACACTGAAGCTTTCTTT
.,TRBV18,TRBJ2-3,.,CASSPGSPTDTQYF,TGTGCCAGCTCACCCGGGAGCCCCACAGATACGCAGTATTTT
.,TRBV10-1,TRBJ2-7,.,CASSGSSSYEQYF,TGCGCCAGCTCCGGGAGCAGCTCCTACGAGCAGTACTTC
.,TRBV29-1,TRBJ2-7,.,CSGRDSSSYEQYF,TGCAGCGGCCGGGACTCCAGCTCCTACGAGCAGTACTTC
.,TRBV9,TRBJ2-5,TRBD2,CASSVGLAGGQGQETQYF,TGTGCCAGCAGCGTAGGTCTAGCGGGGGGGCAGGGCCAAGAGACCCAGTACTTC
.,TRBV7-8,TRBJ2-7,.,CASSLGGRRLAYEQYF,TGTGCCAGCAGCTTAGGCGGCAGGAGGCTCGCCTACGAGCAGTACTTC
.,TRBV4-1,TRBJ2-3,.,CASSQGSVLLDTQYF,TGCGCCAGCAGCCAAGGGTCGGTCCTCTTGGATACGCAGTATTTT
.,TRBV5-6,TRBJ1-4,TRBD1,CASSFRQGRAEKLFF,TGTGCCAGCAGCTTTCGACAGGGACGGGCGGAAAAACTGTTTTTT
.,TRBV4-1,TRBJ2-7,TRBD1,CASSQGQAYYEQYF,TGCGCCAGCAGCCAGGGACAGGCGTACTACGAGCAGTACTTC
.,TRBV29-1,TRBJ1-1,.,CSVEKGAEAFF,TGCAGCGTTGAGAAGGGGGCTGAAGCTTTCTTT
medium-sized,TRBV4-3,TRBJ2-7,TRBD1,CASSQQNTGAYEQYF,TGCGCCAGCAGCCAGCAAAACACAGGGGCCTACGAGCAGTACTTC